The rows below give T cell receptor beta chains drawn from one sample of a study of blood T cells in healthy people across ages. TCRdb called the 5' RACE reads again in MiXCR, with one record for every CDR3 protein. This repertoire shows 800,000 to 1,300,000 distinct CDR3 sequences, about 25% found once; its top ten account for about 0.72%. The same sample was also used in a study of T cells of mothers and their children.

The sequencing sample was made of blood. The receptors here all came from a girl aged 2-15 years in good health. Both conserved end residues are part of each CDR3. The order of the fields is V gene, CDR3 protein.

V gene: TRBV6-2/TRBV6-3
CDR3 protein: CASSDPGNTDTQYF

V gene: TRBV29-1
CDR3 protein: CSVLSDRTGGPSKLFF

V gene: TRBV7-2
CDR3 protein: CASSLARGFSTDTQYF

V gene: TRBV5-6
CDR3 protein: CASSFRTQTYEQYF

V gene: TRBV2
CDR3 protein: CASSSRDSKRGYTF

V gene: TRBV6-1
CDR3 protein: CASSDALNYGYTF

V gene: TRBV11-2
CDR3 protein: CASSYDINTEAFF

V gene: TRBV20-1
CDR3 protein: CSAREEIYYEQYF

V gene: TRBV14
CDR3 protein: CASSQGPFGQFF

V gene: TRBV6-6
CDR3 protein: CASSYSEGGFYEQFF

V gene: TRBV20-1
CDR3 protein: CSASPTGQEGEKLFF

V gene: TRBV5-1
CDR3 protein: CASSLFPGNEAEAFF

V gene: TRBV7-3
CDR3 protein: CASSLQGQVTDTQYF

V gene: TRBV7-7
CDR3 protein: CASSVQGSDTDTQYF

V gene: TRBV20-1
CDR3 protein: CSAPGRVDEQFF

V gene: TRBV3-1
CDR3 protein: CASSQGPLNTGELFF

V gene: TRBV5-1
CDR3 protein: CASSKSAIGDVSSYEQYF

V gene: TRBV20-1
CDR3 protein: CSAARDTYNEQFF

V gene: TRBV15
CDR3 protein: CATSTLDRESEQYF

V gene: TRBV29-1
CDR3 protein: CSVLTSGYEQYF